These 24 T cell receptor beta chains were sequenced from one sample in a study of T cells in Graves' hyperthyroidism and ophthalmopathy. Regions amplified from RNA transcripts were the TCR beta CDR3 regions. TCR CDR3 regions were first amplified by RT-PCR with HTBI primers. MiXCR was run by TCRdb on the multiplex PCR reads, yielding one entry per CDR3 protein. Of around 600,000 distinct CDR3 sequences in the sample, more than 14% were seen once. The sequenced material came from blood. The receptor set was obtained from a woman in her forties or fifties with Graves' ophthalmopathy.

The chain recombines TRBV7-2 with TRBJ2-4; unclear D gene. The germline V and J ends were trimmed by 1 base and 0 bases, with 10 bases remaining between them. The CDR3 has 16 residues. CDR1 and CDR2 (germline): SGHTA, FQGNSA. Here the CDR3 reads CASSLVTVSAKNIQYF. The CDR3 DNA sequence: TGTGCCAGCAGCTTAGTCACTGTTTCAGCCAAAAACATTCAGTACTTC.

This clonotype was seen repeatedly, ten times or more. The CDR3 protein is CASSQFGTGGIRNTEAFF. CDR3 sequence (DNA): TGTGCCAGCAGTCAATTCGGGACAGGGGGCATTCGGAACACTGAAGCTTTCTTT. The chain recombines TRBV28 with TRBJ1-1; 12 bases map to TRBD1. Germline loops: CDR1 MDHEN, CDR2 SYDVKM. V lost 5 bases and J lost 1; bases outside the gene matches: 11. This CDR3 has 18 residues.

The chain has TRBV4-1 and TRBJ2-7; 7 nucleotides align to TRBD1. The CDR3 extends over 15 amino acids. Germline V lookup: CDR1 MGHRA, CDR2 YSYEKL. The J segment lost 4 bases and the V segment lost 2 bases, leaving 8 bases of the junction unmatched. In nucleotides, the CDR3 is TGCGCCAGCAGCCAAAACACCGGGACAGCTTACGAGCAGTACTTC. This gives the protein CASSQNTGTAYEQYF.

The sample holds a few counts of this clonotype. Here the CDR3 reads CASSSGQTLHGYTF. The CDR3 bases are TGCGCCAGCAGCTCGGGACAGACCCTTCATGGCTACACCTTC. The rearrangement links TRBV5-1 to TRBJ1-2; 7 bases are a match to TRBD1. V lost 3 bases to trimming and J lost 6 bases; unmatched junction nucleotides: 8. Germline assignment: CDR1 SGHRS and CDR2 YFSETQ. This CDR3 spans 14 amino acids. The whole variable domain, filled in from reference TRBV5-1 and TRBJ1-2, reads KAGVTQTPRYLIKTRGQQVTLSCSPISGHRSVSWYQQTPGQGLQFLFEYFSETQRNKGNFPGRFSGRQFSNSRSEMNVSTLELGDSALYLCASSSGQTLHGYTFGSGTRLTVV.

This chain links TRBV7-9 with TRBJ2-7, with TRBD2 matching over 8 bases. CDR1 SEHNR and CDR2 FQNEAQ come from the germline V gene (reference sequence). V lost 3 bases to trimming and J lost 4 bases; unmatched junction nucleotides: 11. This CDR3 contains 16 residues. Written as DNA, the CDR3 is TGTGCCAGCAGCTTTTTTGCGGGAGGAGTGAGGTACGAGCAGTACTTC. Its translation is CASSFFAGGVRYEQYF.

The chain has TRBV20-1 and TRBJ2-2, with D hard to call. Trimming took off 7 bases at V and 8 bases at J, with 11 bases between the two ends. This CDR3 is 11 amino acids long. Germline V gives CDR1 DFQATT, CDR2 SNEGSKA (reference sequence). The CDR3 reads CSGIHGGELFF. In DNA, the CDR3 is TGCAGTGGCATACATGGAGGGGAGCTGTTTTTT.

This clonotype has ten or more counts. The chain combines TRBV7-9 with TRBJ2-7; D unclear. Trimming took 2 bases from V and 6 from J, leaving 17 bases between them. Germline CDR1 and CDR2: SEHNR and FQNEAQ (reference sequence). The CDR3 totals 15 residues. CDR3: CASSLSPLSESEQYF. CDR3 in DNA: TGTGCCAGCAGCTTATCCCCCTTGAGCGAGTCCGAGCAGTACTTC.

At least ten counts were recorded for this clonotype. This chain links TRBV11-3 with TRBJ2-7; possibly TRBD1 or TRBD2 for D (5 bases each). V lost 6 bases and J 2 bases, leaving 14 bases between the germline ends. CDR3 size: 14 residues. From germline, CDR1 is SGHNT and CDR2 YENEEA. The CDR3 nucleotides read TGTGCCAGCAGAAAATCCGGGACCCCCTACGAGCAGTACTTC. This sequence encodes CASRKSGTPYEQYF.

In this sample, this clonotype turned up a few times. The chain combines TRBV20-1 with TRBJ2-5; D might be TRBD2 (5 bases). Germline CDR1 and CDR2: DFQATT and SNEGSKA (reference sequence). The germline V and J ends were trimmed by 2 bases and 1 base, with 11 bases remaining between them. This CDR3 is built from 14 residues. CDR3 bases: TGCAGTGCTAGAAGGAGGCAGGCCCAAGAGACCCAGTACTTC. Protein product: CSARRRQAQETQYF.

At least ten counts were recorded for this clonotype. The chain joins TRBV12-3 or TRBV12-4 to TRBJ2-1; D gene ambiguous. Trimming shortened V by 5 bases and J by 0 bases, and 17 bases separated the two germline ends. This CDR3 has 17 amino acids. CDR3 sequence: CASSPGLPRSSYNEQFF. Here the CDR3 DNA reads TGTGCCAGCAGTCCTGGGCTCCCCCGGAGCTCCTACAATGAGCAGTTCTTC.

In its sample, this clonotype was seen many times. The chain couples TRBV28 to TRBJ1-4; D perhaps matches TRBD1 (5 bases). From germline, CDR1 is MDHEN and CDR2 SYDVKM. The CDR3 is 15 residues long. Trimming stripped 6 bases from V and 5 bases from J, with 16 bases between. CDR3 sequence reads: CASSPQGAGNEKLFF. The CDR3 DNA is TGTGCCAGCAGCCCCCAGGGAGCGGGGAATGAAAAACTGTTTTTT.

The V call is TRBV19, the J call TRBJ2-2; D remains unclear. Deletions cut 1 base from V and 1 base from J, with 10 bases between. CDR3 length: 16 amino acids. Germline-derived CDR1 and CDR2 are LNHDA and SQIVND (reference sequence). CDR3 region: CASSIGRLLNTGELFF. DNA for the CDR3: TGTGCCAGTAGTATAGGGCGACTTTTGAACACCGGGGAGCTGTTTTTT.

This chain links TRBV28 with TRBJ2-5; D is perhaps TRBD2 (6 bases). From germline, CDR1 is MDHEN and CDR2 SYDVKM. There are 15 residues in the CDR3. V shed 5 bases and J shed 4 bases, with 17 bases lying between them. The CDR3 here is CASSPGAGRGETQYF. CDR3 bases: TGTGCCAGCAGTCCTGGAGCGGGCCGGGGAGAGACCCAGTACTTC.

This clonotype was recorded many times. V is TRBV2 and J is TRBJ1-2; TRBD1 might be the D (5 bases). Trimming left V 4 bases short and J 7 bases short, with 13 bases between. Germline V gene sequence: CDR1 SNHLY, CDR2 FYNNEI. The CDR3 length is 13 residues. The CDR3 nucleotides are TGTGCCAGCAGTGTGACCGCCGGGGGTGGCTACACCTTC. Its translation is CASSVTAGGGYTF.

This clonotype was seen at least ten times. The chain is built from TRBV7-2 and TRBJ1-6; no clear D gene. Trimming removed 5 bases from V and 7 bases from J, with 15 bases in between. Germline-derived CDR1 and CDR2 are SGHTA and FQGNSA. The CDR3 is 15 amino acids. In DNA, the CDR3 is TGTGCCAGCAGCCGACCAGGAAGGCCGAATTCACCCCTCCACTTT. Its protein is CASSRPGRPNSPLHF. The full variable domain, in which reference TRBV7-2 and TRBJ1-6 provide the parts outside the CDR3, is GAGVSQSPSNKVTEKGKDVELRCDPISGHTALYWYRQSLGQGLEFLIYFQGNSAPDKSGLPSDRFSAERTGGSVSTLTIQRTQQEDSAVYLCASSRPGRPNSPLHFGNGTRLTVT.

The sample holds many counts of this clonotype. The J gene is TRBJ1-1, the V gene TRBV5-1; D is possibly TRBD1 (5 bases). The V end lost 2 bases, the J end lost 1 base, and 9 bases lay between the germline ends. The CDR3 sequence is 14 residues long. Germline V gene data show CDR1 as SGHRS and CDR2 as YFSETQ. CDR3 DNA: TGCGCCAGCAGCTTCGAGGGGCAGAACACTGAAGCTTTCTTT. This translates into CASSFEGQNTEAFF.

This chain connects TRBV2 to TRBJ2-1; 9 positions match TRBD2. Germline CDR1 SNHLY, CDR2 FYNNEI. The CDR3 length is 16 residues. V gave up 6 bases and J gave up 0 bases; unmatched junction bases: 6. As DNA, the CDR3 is TGTGCCAGCAGGAGCGGGAGGCAGAGCTCCTACAATGAGCAGTTCTTC. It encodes CASRSGRQSSYNEQFF.

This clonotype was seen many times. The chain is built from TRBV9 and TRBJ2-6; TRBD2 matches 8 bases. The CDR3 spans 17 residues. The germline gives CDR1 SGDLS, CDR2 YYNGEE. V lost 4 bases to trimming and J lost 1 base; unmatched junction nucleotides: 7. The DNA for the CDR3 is TGTGCCAGCAGCTTGACCGGGAGGGGGTCTGGGGCCAACGTCCTGACTTTC. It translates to CASSLTGRGSGANVLTF.

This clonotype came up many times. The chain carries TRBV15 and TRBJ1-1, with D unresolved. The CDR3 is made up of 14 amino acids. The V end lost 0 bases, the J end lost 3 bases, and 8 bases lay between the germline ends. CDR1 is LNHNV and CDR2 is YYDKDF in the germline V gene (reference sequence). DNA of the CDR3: TGTGCCACCAGCAGAGATCCGCAGTACACTGAAGCTTTCTTT. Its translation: CATSRDPQYTEAFF.

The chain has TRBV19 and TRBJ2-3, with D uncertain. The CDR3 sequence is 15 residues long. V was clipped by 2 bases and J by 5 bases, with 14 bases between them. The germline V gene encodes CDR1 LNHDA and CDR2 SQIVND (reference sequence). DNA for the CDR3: TGTGCCAGTAGTATAAGCCGGGCAGGCTTAGATACGCAGTATTTT. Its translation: CASSISRAGLDTQYF.

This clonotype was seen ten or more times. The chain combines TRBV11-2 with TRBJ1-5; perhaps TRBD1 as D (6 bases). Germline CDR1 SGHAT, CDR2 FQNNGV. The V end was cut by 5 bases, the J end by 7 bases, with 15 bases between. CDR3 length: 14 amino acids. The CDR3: CASSHQGSGQPQHF. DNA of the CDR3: TGTGCCAGCAGCCACCAGGGGAGTGGACAGCCCCAGCATTTT.

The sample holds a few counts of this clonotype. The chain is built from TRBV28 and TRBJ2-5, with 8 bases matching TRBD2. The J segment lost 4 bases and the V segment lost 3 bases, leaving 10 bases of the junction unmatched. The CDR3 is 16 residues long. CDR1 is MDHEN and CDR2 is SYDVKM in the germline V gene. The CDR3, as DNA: TGTGCCAGCAGTTTCCGGGGGGGGGCGCGGGCAGAGACCCAGTACTTC. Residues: CASSFRGGARAETQYF.

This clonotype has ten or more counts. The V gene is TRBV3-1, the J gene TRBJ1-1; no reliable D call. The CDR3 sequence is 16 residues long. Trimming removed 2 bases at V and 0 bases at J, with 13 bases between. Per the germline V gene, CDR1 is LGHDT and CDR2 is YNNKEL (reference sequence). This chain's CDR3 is CASSQFLLQVNTEAFF. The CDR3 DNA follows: TGTGCCAGCAGCCAATTCCTCCTTCAGGTGAACACTGAAGCTTTCTTT.

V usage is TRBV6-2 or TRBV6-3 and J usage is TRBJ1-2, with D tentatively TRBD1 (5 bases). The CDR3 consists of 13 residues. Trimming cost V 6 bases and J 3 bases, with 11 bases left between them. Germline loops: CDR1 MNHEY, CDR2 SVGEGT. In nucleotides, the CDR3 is TGTGCCAGCAGAGAACAGGAGGACTATGGCTACACCTTC. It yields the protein CASREQEDYGYTF.